This record covers a single TCR beta chain. This record belongs to a study of blood T cell repertoires in COVID-19. As for the study in general: PBMCs, B-cell-depleted T cells, or T cells were the source of the cDNA or gDNA that made up the material.

CDR1 and CDR2 (germline): LGHNA, YSLEER. V lost 0 bases, J lost 3 bases, and 8 bases lay in between. The CDR3 covers 14 residues. Sequenced by immunoSEQ multiplex PCR; TCRdb stores in-frame clones only, minus some. The table lists approximately 96,000 clones, roughly 80% of them singletons, with around 10% in the top ten. The chain couples TRBV4-3 to TRBJ2-5; D uncertain. Sequenced material: peripheral blood. This clonotype was sampled from a woman older than 75 with acute or convalescent COVID-19. DNA of the CDR3: TGCGCCAGCAGCCAAGATGCCAGGAAAGAGACCCAGTACTTC. The encoded protein is CASSQDARKETQYF.